The clone carrying this T cell receptor beta chain was recorded once. This specimen belongs to a study of OX40 agonist ivuxolimab in advanced cancers. Sequencing was performed with immunoSEQ multiplex PCR; in TCRdb, only in-frame clones are kept and a portion is missing. The sample yields roughly 38,000 clones, roughly 92% seen once. This CDR3 comprises 16 residues. V shed 3 bases and J 3 bases; nucleotides not matched to a gene: 5. CDR1 LNHNV and CDR2 YYDKDF come from the germline V gene (reference sequence). The rearrangement uses TRBV15 and TRBJ1-6; 7 positions match TRBD1. This material consisted of CD4+ or CD8+ T cells sorted from blood, taken in a trial of the OX40 agonist ivuxolimab. The clonotype was recovered from an adult with an advanced solid tumor such as melanoma, head and neck, liver or kidney cancer. CDR3 nucleotides: TGTGCCACCAGCAGGGACCGGGACAGCTATAATTCACCCCTCCACTTT. As protein: CATSRDRDSYNSPLHF.